A single sample gave rise to the 25 T cell receptor beta chains below, sequenced in a study of blood T cell repertoires in COVID-19. Sequencing was performed with immunoSEQ multiplex PCR; in TCRdb, only in-frame clones are kept and a portion is missing. The data show hundreds of thousands of clones, about 90% seen once. Sequencing used peripheral blood. These receptors all stem from a woman between 50 and 59 years old who had recovered from COVID-19.

V usage is TRBV18 and J usage is TRBJ1-2; a possible D gene is TRBD1 (6 bases). The germline V gene has CDR1 KGHSH and CDR2 LQKENI. Trimming took 0 bases from V and 7 from J, leaving 18 bases between them. This CDR3 has 16 amino acids. The CDR3 here is CASSPPVAQGFRGYTF. For the CDR3, the DNA is TGTGCCAGCTCACCACCGGTGGCACAGGGATTTCGTGGCTACACCTTC.

As regards this clone: A clone one base away is much larger, so this may be a read error. V usage is TRBV9 and J usage is TRBJ1-3; 8 positions agree with TRBD1. CDR3 size: 16 residues. CDR1 is SGDLS and CDR2 is YYNGEE in the germline V gene. The V and J ends lost 4 bases and 0 bases, in that order; junction bases with no gene match: 6. CDR3 in DNA: TGTGCCAGCAGCTTGACAGGGGCGCTCTCTGGAAACACCATATATTTT. Translating it yields CASSLTGALSGNTIYF.

The V gene is TRBV7-8, the J gene TRBJ1-1, with D perhaps matching TRBD1 (6 bases). The CDR3 totals 13 residues. Germline CDR1 is SGHVS and CDR2 is FQNEAQ. V was clipped by 3 bases and J by 4 bases, with 9 bases between them. CDR3 region: CASSFVRGTEAFF. CDR3 coding DNA: TGTGCCAGCAGCTTTGTCAGGGGCACTGAAGCTTTCTTT.

This clone was seen a single time. CDR3 amino acids: CATSRDSGSSEKLFF. DNA of the CDR3: TGTGCCACCAGCAGAGATTCGGGGTCCAGTGAAAAACTGTTTTTT. The chain has TRBV15 and TRBJ1-4; the D is unclear. The CDR3 has 15 amino acids. Germline CDR1 LNHNV, CDR2 YYDKDF (reference sequence). The V and J ends lost 0 bases and 7 bases respectively, with 12 bases between them.

The V gene is TRBV19, the J gene TRBJ1-5, with D possibly being TRBD1 (6 bases). V shed 6 bases and J shed 9 bases, with 21 bases lying between them. CDR1 and CDR2 (germline): LNHDA, SQIVND (reference sequence). This CDR3 is 15 amino acids long. CDR3 in amino acids: CASRSGHPIQGPQHF. The CDR3 DNA follows: TGTGCCAGTAGGTCGGGACACCCTATCCAAGGGCCCCAGCATTTT.

This clone was counted once. The chain couples TRBV5-6 to TRBJ1-2, with TRBD1 matching 7 bases. CDR3 length: 14 residues. Germline trimming cut 0 bases from V and 6 bases from J; bases unmatched to any gene: 5. Per the germline V gene, CDR1 is SGHDT and CDR2 is YYEEEE. CDR3 nucleotides: TGTGCCAGCAGCTTGGGGGTGACAGGGCATGGCTACACCTTC. The encoded protein is CASSLGVTGHGYTF.

The rearrangement uses TRBV5-1 and TRBJ1-4, with TRBD1 identical over 7 bases. There are 16 residues in the CDR3. Germline V gene lookup returns CDR1 SGHRS and CDR2 YFSETQ. With 4 bases clipped from V and 4 bases from J, the junction kept 10 bases outside the gene matches. CDR3 in DNA: TGCGCCAGCAGCGCGGCGGGGACAGACGTTAATGAAAAACTGTTTTTT. Translated: CASSAAGTDVNEKLFF.

The rearrangement uses TRBV21-1 and TRBJ1-2; TRBD1, the table's D call, was not compared with the DNA. TRBV21-1 is a pseudogene. CDR3 size: 13 residues. CDR3 nucleotides: TGTGCCAGCAGCAATGACACCAACTATGGCTACACCTTC. Its protein is CASSNDTNYGYTF.

This clone was counted only a few times. The chain combines TRBV15 with TRBJ1-2; possibly TRBD1 for D (5 bases). The CDR3 contains 15 residues. CDR1 LNHNV and CDR2 YYDKDF come from the germline V gene (reference sequence). The V end lost 5 bases, the J end lost 4 bases, and 17 bases lay between the germline ends. CDR3 region: CATSPRDSAGYGYTF. The CDR3 region has the DNA TGTGCCACCAGCCCACGGGACTCAGCAGGCTATGGCTACACCTTC.

The V call is TRBV15, the J call TRBJ2-3; 9 bases line up with TRBD1. The CDR3 length is 19 residues. The V segment lost 2 bases and the J segment 4 bases; nucleotides outside the gene matches: 16. CDR1 is LNHNV and CDR2 is YYDKDF in the germline V gene (reference sequence). CDR3 in amino acids: CATSRPGTGIRSGADTQYF. CDR3 DNA sequence: TGTGCCACCAGCAGACCCGGGACAGGGATACGTTCGGGTGCAGATACGCAGTATTTT.

The chain combines TRBV12-5 with TRBJ1-3, with D possibly matching TRBD1 (6 bases). The germline V and J ends were trimmed by 0 bases and 4 bases, with 13 bases remaining between them. The CDR3 covers 16 residues. Germline V gene sequence: CDR1 LGHNT, CDR2 FRNRAP. CDR3 DNA: TGTGCTAGTGGTTTGGTAATTGGACAGACCGGAAACACCATATATTTT. Translation: CASGLVIGQTGNTIYF.

The rearrangement links TRBV19 to TRBJ2-5; 8 positions match TRBD2. CDR1 is LNHDA, CDR2 SQIVND, per germline (reference sequence). The CDR3 extends over 16 amino acids. V lost 6 bases to trimming and J lost 1 base; unmatched junction nucleotides: 10. CDR3 sequence: CASSYHSGAVQETQYF. In nucleotides, the CDR3 is TGTGCCAGTAGCTACCATAGCGGGGCAGTCCAAGAGACCCAGTACTTC.

The V gene is TRBV29-1, the J gene TRBJ1-2; the match to TRBD1 covers 7 bases. This CDR3 contains 13 residues. Trimming at V came to 6 bases and at J to 1 base, leaving 5 bases not matched to a gene. Germline CDR1 SQVTM, CDR2 ANQGSEA. This chain's CDR3 is CSVWDSLNYGYTF. The CDR3 coding sequence is TGCAGCGTCTGGGACAGCCTTAACTATGGCTACACCTTC.

The chain uses TRBV18 and TRBJ2-5; 14 bases are shared with TRBD2. The CDR3 runs to 16 residues. V shed 1 base and J 4 bases; nucleotides not matched to a gene: 2. Germline assignment: CDR1 KGHSH and CDR2 LQKENI. The CDR3 is CASSPLGLAGGETQYF. CDR3 DNA sequence: TGTGCCAGCTCACCACTTGGACTAGCGGGAGGAGAGACCCAGTACTTC.

The gene calls are TRBV7-2 and TRBJ1-3; D is unresolved. CDR1 is SGHTA, CDR2 FQGNSA, per germline. Between the trimmed V and J ends, which lost 1 base and 0 bases, there was a span of 10 bases. The CDR3 totals 16 residues. CDR3 DNA sequence: TGTGCCAGCAGCTTAGTGGCAGGTCCCTCTGGAAACACCATATATTTT. Amino acid sequence: CASSLVAGPSGNTIYF.

The J gene is TRBJ2-1, the V gene TRBV7-2; D remains ambiguous. Germline V lookup: CDR1 SGHTA, CDR2 FQGNSA. This CDR3 contains 16 residues. V was shortened by 1 base and J by 0 bases, with 10 bases between the two germline ends. The CDR3 DNA follows: TGTGCCAGCAGCTTAGGCGGCGCGAGCTCCTACAATGAGCAGTTCTTC. It is translated as CASSLGGASSYNEQFF.

The CDR3 protein is CASSSRTSTDTQYF. CDR3 DNA: TGTGCCAGCAGTTCCCGAACTAGCACAGATACGCAGTATTTT. This chain links TRBV6-6 with TRBJ2-3; D call uncertain. This CDR3 is 14 amino acids long. The V and J ends lost 4 bases and 0 bases respectively, with 8 bases between them. Germline loops: CDR1 MNHNY, CDR2 SVGAGI (reference sequence).

The J gene is TRBJ2-2, the V gene TRBV5-6; a weak D match, TRBD2 (5 bases). Trimming stripped 3 bases from V and 7 bases from J, with 10 bases between. CDR3 length equals 13 residues. CDR1 and CDR2 (germline): SGHDT, YYEEEE. The CDR3 coding sequence is TGTGCCAGCAGCTGGACTTCTTTCGGGGAGCTGTTTTTT. Amino acid sequence: CASSWTSFGELFF.

The V and J genes are TRBV6-5 and TRBJ1-1, with no clear D. V was shortened by 6 bases and J by 5 bases, with 10 bases between the two germline ends. The CDR3 is made up of 12 amino acids. Germline V CDR1 and CDR2: MNHEY, SVGAGI. The CDR3 loop is CASSRGTTEAFF. In DNA, the CDR3 is TGTGCCAGCAGCCGCGGAACTACTGAAGCTTTCTTT.

The chain links TRBV28 to TRBJ2-7; maybe TRBD2 (6 bases). Trimming pared 5 bases from V and 7 bases from J, leaving 18 bases between. Germline values: CDR1 MDHEN, CDR2 SYDVKM. CDR3 length: 14 residues. The CDR3 DNA reads as TGTGCCAGCAGTGTCCGTCGCCCGGCGGGGGAGCAGTACTTC. This gives the protein CASSVRRPAGEQYF.

The chain uses TRBV5-6 and TRBJ2-2; 8 bases line up with TRBD2. V shed 4 bases, J shed 0 bases, and the junction held 14 bases outside the gene matches. CDR1 and CDR2 from the germline V gene are SGHDT and YYEEEE. This CDR3 is built from 19 residues. CDR3 bases: TGTGCCAGCAGCGAGTACTCAGCAACTAGCGGAGCGAACACCGGGGAGCTGTTTTTT. Amino acid sequence: CASSEYSATSGANTGELFF. The entire variable domain, with the rest obtained from reference TRBV5-6 and TRBJ2-2, is as follows: DAGVTQSPTHLIKTRGQQVTLRCSPKSGHDTVSWYQQALGQGPQFIFQYYEEEERQRGNFPDRFSGHQFPNYSSELNVNALLLGDSALYLCASSEYSATSGANTGELFFGEGSRLTVL.

Notes on this clone: One junction end does not reproduce the germline sequence, and a read error may be involved. The chain uses TRBV12-5 and TRBJ2-4, with TRBD1 matching 7 bases. This CDR3 has 13 residues. Germline V CDR1 and CDR2: LGHNT, FRNRAP. For the CDR3, the DNA is TGTGCTAGTGGTTTGACAGGGGACCGCATTGAGGACTTC. Its translation: CASGLTGDRIEDF.

In this sample, this clone turned up a few times. This chain links TRBV7-2 with TRBJ2-1; the match to TRBD2 covers 8 bases. CDR1 is SGHTA, CDR2 FQGNSA, per germline. The CDR3 runs 14 residues. V lost 7 bases and J lost 7; bases outside the gene matches: 9. CDR3 DNA sequence: TGTGCCAGCATGGCGGGGGGCCAGTGGAATGAGCAGTTCTTC. Translation: CASMAGGQWNEQFF.

This clone appeared a single time. This rearrangement joins TRBV27 to TRBJ1-1; 7 bases line up with TRBD1. V shed 6 bases and J 4 bases; nucleotides not matched to a gene: 5. Germline CDR1 MNHEY, CDR2 SMNVEV (reference sequence). This CDR3 has 13 amino acids. As DNA, the CDR3 is TGTGCCAGCAGCAGACCAGGGGGCACTGAAGCTTTCTTT. Translating it yields CASSRPGGTEAFF.

On this clone: The sample has other DNA sequences that encode this CDR3 too. The chain links TRBV11-2 to TRBJ2-5; D unresolved. CDR1 and CDR2 (germline): SGHAT, FQNNGV. Deletions cut 4 bases from V and 2 bases from J, with 2 bases between. CDR3 length: 11 residues. CDR3 nucleotides: TGTGCCAGCAGCTCGCAAGAGACCCAGTACTTC. Its translation is CASSSQETQYF.